Listed here are 19 T cell receptor beta chains from one sample, sequenced in a study of blood T cell repertoires in COVID-19. Produced via immunoSEQ multiplex PCR; TCRdb's table is partial and in-frame only. Of about 150,000 clones in the sample, approximately 80% were seen once. Sequencing was carried out using peripheral blood. The source of these receptors is a woman between 55 and 75 years old with COVID-19, enrolled during active disease.

This clone turned up a few times. V is TRBV10-1 and J is TRBJ2-1, with TRBD2 as a possible D gene (6 bases). Deletions cut 3 bases from V and 7 bases from J, with 13 bases between. Germline CDR1 reads WNHNN; CDR2 reads SYGVQD (reference sequence). The CDR3 runs 14 residues. In DNA form, the CDR3 reads TGCGCCAGCAGTGATCGGAGGGCTGGTAATGAGCAGTTCTTC. This gives the protein CASSDRRAGNEQFF.

Only a few counts were recorded for this clone. This chain connects TRBV2 to TRBJ1-2; 7 nucleotides match TRBD1. This CDR3 spans 13 amino acids. J was trimmed by 10 bases and V by 10 bases; bases with no gene match: 15. Germline CDR1 SNHLY, CDR2 FYNNEI. CDR3 amino acids: CATDADRATPYTF. The CDR3 nucleotides read TGTGCCACCGACGCCGACAGGGCCACTCCCTACACCTTC. Complete variable domain (other parts from reference TRBV2 and TRBJ1-2): EPEVTQTPSHQVTQMGQEVILRCVPISNHLYFYWYRQILGQKVEFLVSFYNNEISEKSEIFDDQFSVERPDGSNFTLKIRSTKLEDSAMYFCATDADRATPYTFGSGTRLTVV.

The chain links TRBV7-2 to TRBJ2-1, with TRBD2 matching 9 bases. The CDR3 has 16 residues. Trimming removed 6 bases from V and 6 bases from J; junction bases left unmatched: 12. Germline loops: CDR1 SGHTA, CDR2 FQGNSA. The CDR3 is CASRIGAAGGLNEQFF. The DNA for the CDR3 is TGTGCCAGCAGAATAGGAGCGGCGGGAGGGCTCAATGAGCAGTTCTTC.

The chain is built from TRBV5-1 and TRBJ1-1; D possibly corresponds to TRBD1 (6 bases). V lost 3 bases and J lost 6, with 15 bases in between. The CDR3 length is 14 residues. CDR1 is SGHRS, CDR2 YFSETQ, per germline. The chain's CDR3 is CASSSSQGDPEAFF. CDR3 sequence (DNA): TGCGCCAGCAGCTCGTCACAGGGAGACCCTGAAGCTTTCTTT.

The V and J genes are TRBV18 and TRBJ1-6; weak D call: TRBD1 (6 bases). CDR1 is KGHSH and CDR2 is LQKENI in the germline V gene. Trimming took 2 bases from V and 10 from J, leaving 15 bases between them. CDR3 length equals 15 residues. The CDR3 sequence is CASSPERGKGSPLHF. The CDR3 coding sequence is TGTGCCAGCTCACCAGAAAGGGGGAAAGGATCACCCCTCCACTTT.

The chain has TRBV5-1 and TRBJ2-2; TRBD1 matches 8 bases. The trim removed 4 bases at V and 1 base at J, leaving 12 bases unmatched. CDR1 and CDR2 from the germline V gene are SGHRS and YFSETQ. The CDR3 extends over 18 amino acids. CDR3 coding DNA: TGCGCCAGCAGCACAGGACAGGGCGGTGGCAGGAACACCGGGGAGCTGTTTTTT. It translates to CASSTGQGGGRNTGELFF.

This clone was seen a few times. The rearrangement links TRBV3-1 (or the pseudogene TRBV3-2) to TRBJ1-4; D ambiguous. The germline V and J ends were trimmed by 3 bases and 0 bases, with 5 bases remaining between them. Germline loops: CDR1 LGHDT, CDR2 YNNKEL (reference sequence). This CDR3 spans 14 amino acids. As DNA, the CDR3 is TGTGCCAGCAGCCAGCGTGCAACTAATGAAAAACTGTTTTTT. This sequence encodes CASSQRATNEKLFF.

V and J are TRBV19 and TRBJ2-5; maybe TRBD2 (5 bases). CDR3 length: 19 amino acids. V gave up 4 bases and J gave up 5 bases, with 29 bases separating them. CDR1 is LNHDA and CDR2 is SQIVND in the germline V gene (reference sequence). The CDR3 DNA reads TGTGCCAGTAGTAGAAATCCTCCAGACATCAGGTTATGGGAGGAGACCCAGTACTTC. This gives the protein CASSRNPPDIRLWEETQYF.

This rearrangement joins TRBV7-2 to TRBJ1-1; TRBD1 matches 8 bases. Germline V lookup: CDR1 SGHTA, CDR2 FQGNSA. V was clipped by 0 bases and J by 5 bases; unmatched bases: 5. This CDR3 contains 15 residues. DNA of the CDR3: TGTGCCAGCAGCTTAGCGAGGACAGGGAATACTGAAGCTTTCTTT. Its translation is CASSLARTGNTEAFF.

This clone has ten or more counts. The V and J genes are TRBV12-5 and TRBJ2-7, with 8 bases lining up with TRBD2. V shed 7 bases, J shed 5 bases, and the junction held 10 bases outside the gene matches. The CDR3 extends over 14 amino acids. Germline CDR1 LGHNT, CDR2 FRNRAP. The CDR3 DNA reads TGTGCTAGTGTATGGCGGGAGGAGGTCCACGAGCAGTACTTC. It specifies CASVWREEVHEQYF.

This clone was detected a few times. CDR3 region: CASRQIPGELFF. Here the CDR3 DNA reads TGTGCCAGCAGGCAGATTCCCGGGGAGCTGTTTTTT. J is TRBJ2-2 and V is TRBV6-5; unclear D gene. CDR1 and CDR2 (germline): MNHEY, SVGAGI. The ends were cut back, 6 bases at V and 6 bases at J, with 8 bases in the middle. The CDR3 has 12 amino acids.

The chain is built from TRBV6-6 and TRBJ2-5; 8 bases are a match to TRBD1. The CDR3 spans 11 residues. V gave up 5 bases and J gave up 13 bases; unmatched junction bases: 6. Germline V gene data show CDR1 as MNHNY and CDR2 as SVGAGI (reference sequence). DNA for the CDR3: TGTGCCAGCAGTCCAGGACAGGGCGCGTACTTC. It translates to CASSPGQGAYF.

CDR3 in DNA: TGTGCCAGCACCCAAATCCAGGGGGCGACAGCTTTCTTT. Amino acids: CASTQIQGATAFF. The J gene is TRBJ1-1, the V gene TRBV25-1; 8 positions agree with TRBD1. This CDR3 has 13 residues. Trimming cost V 7 bases and J 10 bases; bases outside gene matches: 11. CDR1 and CDR2 from the germline V gene are MGHDK and SYGVNS. Full variable domain (remainder filled in from reference TRBV25-1 and TRBJ1-1): EADIYQTPRYLVIGTGKKITLECSQTMGHDKMYWYQQDPGMELHLIHYSYGVNSTEKGDLSSESTVSRIRTEHFPLTLESARPSHTSQYLCASTQIQGATAFFGQGTRLTVV.

This chain joins TRBV18 and TRBJ2-2, with TRBD2 as a possible D gene (6 bases). CDR1 and CDR2 from the germline V gene are KGHSH and LQKENI. Trimming left V 3 bases short and J 0 bases short, with 14 bases between. This CDR3 contains 17 residues. CDR3 protein: CASSPPGRFPNTGELFF. CDR3 nucleotides: TGTGCCAGCTCACCTCCGGGGAGGTTCCCGAACACCGGGGAGCTGTTTTTT.

The chain recombines TRBV7-3 with TRBJ2-1; TRBD2 matches 7 bases. V lost 5 bases, J lost 1 base, and 5 bases stayed unmatched. Germline loops: CDR1 SGHTA, CDR2 FQGTGA. The CDR3 covers 15 residues. Written as DNA, the CDR3 is TGTGCCAGCAGCCTCCCGGGAGGATCCTACAATGAGCAGTTCTTC. It is translated as CASSLPGGSYNEQFF.

This clone came up a few times. The chain combines TRBV21-1 with TRBJ1-4; no check of the table's D call, TRBD1, against the DNA was made. TRBV21-1 is a known pseudogene. The CDR3 sequence is 16 residues long. As DNA, the CDR3 is TGTGCCAGCAGCAAAAGCCGGGACAGCTATAATGAAAAACTGTTTTTT. Translated, it gives CASSKSRDSYNEKLFF.

This chain connects TRBV14 to TRBJ1-2; perhaps TRBD1 as D (6 bases). V lost 3 bases, J lost 4 bases, and 9 bases lay in between. This CDR3 comprises 13 residues. Germline CDR1 SGHDN, CDR2 FVKESK. Here the CDR3 DNA reads TGTGCCAGCAGCCATGACAGGACCTATGGCTACACCTTC. It translates to CASSHDRTYGYTF.

This clone was recorded once. The chain recombines TRBV5-8 with TRBJ1-3; 9 bases map to TRBD1. CDR3 length: 19 residues. V was clipped by 3 bases and J by 0 bases; unmatched bases: 13. CDR1 is SGHTS, CDR2 YDEGEE, per germline. CDR3 in DNA: TGTGCCAGCAGCTACTCCGGGACAGGGATGGATTTCTCTGGAAACACCATATATTTT. Its protein product is CASSYSGTGMDFSGNTIYF.

The chain is built from TRBV6-6 and TRBJ1-6; D gene uncertain. This CDR3 spans 16 amino acids. From germline, CDR1 is MNHNY and CDR2 SVGAGI (reference sequence). V lost 0 bases and J lost 2, with 8 bases in between. The CDR3 nucleotides read TGTGCCAGCAGTTACTCGCGGGAGACCTATAATTCACCCCTCCACTTT. Translated, it gives CASSYSRETYNSPLHF.